This T cell receptor (beta chain) was recorded in a study of cytomegalovirus exposure and HLA in healthy donors. Overall study results and limits: A later analysis reportedly identified an Asian-associated ancestry cluster as carrying fewer N-insertions than the roughly 670-donor mean. Rarity characterized most TCR sequences, yet some public TCRs appeared in many donors.

Germline CDR1 reads LNHDA; CDR2 reads SQIVND (reference sequence). This CDR3 spans 15 amino acids. V lost 4 bases, J lost 3 bases, and 4 bases stayed unmatched. PCR used 60 Vbeta primers and 13 Jbeta primers. The table came from immunoSEQ multiplex PCR; TCRdb's copy has only in-frame clones and leaves some out. The table lists 150,000 to 200,000 clones, approximately 80% of them singletons. A word on this clone: Antigen unknown.

The V gene is TRBV19, the J gene TRBJ1-5; TRBD1 aligns across 9 bases. This sequence was found in a man between 60 and 70 years old in good health and CMV-seronegative. Material: PBMCs. In DNA, the CDR3 is TGTGCCAGTAGTACGTTACAGGGGGCCAATCAGCCCCAGCATTTT. It specifies CASSTLQGANQPQHF.